These T cell receptor beta chains were read from a single sample in a study of blood T cell repertoires in COVID-19. TCRdb's table, derived via immunoSEQ multiplex PCR, lists solely in-frame clones and lacks some. The sample comprises over 250,000 clones, around 87% of which are singletons, and over 1.2% rests with the top ten. Specimen: peripheral blood. The receptors stem from a woman between 35 and 50 years old who had recovered from COVID-19. Each CDR3 is given with its conserved first and last residue.

j_gene,v_gene,CDR3aa
TRBJ2-5,TRBV16,CASSQWGGRGETQYF
TRBJ2-6,TRBV18,CASSPLTGGFSGANVLTF
TRBJ1-1,TRBV5-4,CASSLAGSATEAFF
TRBJ1-2,TRBV7-8,CASSSRTDTNYGYTF
TRBJ2-1,TRBV9,CASSGGLGGLYNEQFF
TRBJ2-3,TRBV5-1,CASSPLVTGEGDTQYF
TRBJ1-1,TRBV5-5,CASSQTPDRANTEAFF
TRBJ2-3,TRBV11-3,CASSLDRLTDTQYF
TRBJ2-5,TRBV10-1,CASSEPMSGTQYF
TRBJ1-3,TRBV10-3,CAISEPTPGQGTASSGNTIYF
TRBJ2-3,TRBV4-3,CASSPGAASQSTDTQYF
TRBJ2-3,TRBV30,CAWSATGAPDTQYF
TRBJ2-5,TRBV18,CASSPSSGGGETQYF
TRBJ1-1,TRBV5-8,CASSPGFFMNTEAFF
TRBJ2-5,TRBV5-3,CARSFDRGLSSSQETQYF
TRBJ1-6,TRBV18,CASSLGTGGNNSPLHF
TRBJ1-6,TRBV19,CASSIPDRDNSPLHF
TRBJ2-5,TRBV11-2,CASSLGAGLAGKETQYF
TRBJ2-5,TRBV18,CASSPTSGETQYF
TRBJ1-6,TRBV5-4,CASSADGVLMRDSPLHF
TRBJ1-1,TRBV9,CASSARDREDTEAFF
TRBJ2-1,TRBV29-1,CSVEVGAGTREFF
TRBJ2-7,TRBV6-5,CASREMLAYEQYF
TRBJ1-3,TRBV19,CASSILTKGSGNTIYF
TRBJ1-6,TRBV7-9,CASRLTGTDNSPLHF
TRBJ2-2,TRBV6-5,CASSPPGTGELFF
TRBJ1-1,TRBV10-1,CASSSGANTEAFF
TRBJ2-5,TRBV14,CASSQEGYWETQYF
TRBJ2-3,TRBV12-5,CASGLVGGGHITDTQYF
TRBJ1-1,TRBV6-5,CASSLRTGAGNTEAFF
TRBJ2-7,TRBV7-2,CASSLDRGSFYEQYF
TRBJ1-2,TRBV14,CASSQGLNYGYTF
TRBJ2-7,TRBV6-1,CASSEGGWRQSYEQYF
TRBJ1-1,TRBV6-5,CASRGGEGRNTEAFF
TRBJ2-5,TRBV10-3,CAIRPGQGLQETQYF
TRBJ1-2,TRBV24-1,CATSDPGAGGSDGYTF
TRBJ2-7,TRBV27,CASSLIGGEQYF
TRBJ2-3,TRBV3-1/TRBV3-2,CASSQRTGAGDTQYF
TRBJ2-2,TRBV24-1,CATSDPGTAGATGELFF
TRBJ2-1,TRBV4-3,CASSQDLSRTYNEQFF